The next 3 T cell receptor beta chains were all read from a single sample in a study of cytomegalovirus exposure and HLA in healthy donors. PCR primers comprised 60 Vbeta and 13 Jbeta primers. Clones were sequenced by immunoSEQ multiplex PCR, and TCRdb holds only the in-frame ones, with some missing. This sample has about 120,000 clones, with less than 80% found just once. The sequenced sample consisted of PBMCs. These TCRs come from a middle-aged woman in good health and CMV-seropositive.

V is TRBV25-1 and J is TRBJ1-4, with a tentative D call TRBD1 (5 bases). The germline gives CDR1 MGHDK, CDR2 SYGVNS. V was pared by 2 bases and J by 5 bases, with 12 bases between. CDR3 length: 15 amino acids. CDR3 DNA sequence: TGTGCCAGCAGTGAACAGGGCGGAGAAAATGAAAAACTGTTTTTT. Translated: CASSEQGGENEKLFF.

This clone was counted once. The chain combines TRBV5-8 with TRBJ1-5, with D possibly TRBD1 on 6 matching bases. In germline, CDR1 is SGHTS, CDR2 YDEGEE. This CDR3 comprises 14 residues. The V and J ends lost 2 bases and 5 bases respectively, with 11 bases between them. The CDR3 spells CASSFPQGYQPQHF. For the CDR3, the DNA is TGTGCCAGCAGCTTTCCACAGGGCTATCAGCCCCAGCATTTT.

DNA of the CDR3: TGTGCCAGCAGCGGGGGACTAGCGGGAGTCATCGAGCAGTACTTC. The encoded protein is CASSGGLAGVIEQYF. The V gene is TRBV27, the J gene TRBJ2-7, with 14 bases identical to TRBD2. The germline gives CDR1 MNHEY, CDR2 SMNVEV (reference sequence). This CDR3 has 15 amino acids. J gave up 6 bases and V 6 bases, and 7 bases lay outside the gene matches.